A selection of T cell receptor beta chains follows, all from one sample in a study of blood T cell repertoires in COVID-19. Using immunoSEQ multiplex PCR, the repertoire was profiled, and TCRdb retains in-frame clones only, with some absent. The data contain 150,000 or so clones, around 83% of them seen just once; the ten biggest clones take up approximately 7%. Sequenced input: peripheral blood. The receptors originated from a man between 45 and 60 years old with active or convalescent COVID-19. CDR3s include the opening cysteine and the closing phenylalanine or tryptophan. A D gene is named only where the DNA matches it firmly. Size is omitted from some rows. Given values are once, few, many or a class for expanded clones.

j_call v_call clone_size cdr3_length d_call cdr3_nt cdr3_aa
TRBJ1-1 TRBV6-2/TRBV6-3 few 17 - TGTGCCAGCAGTTACGATCGGTGGTCAGGGAGGGACACTGAAGCTTTCTTT CASSYDRWSGRDTEAFF
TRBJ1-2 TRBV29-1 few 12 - TGCAGCGTTGAAGACAGGAACTATGGCTACACCTTC CSVEDRNYGYTF
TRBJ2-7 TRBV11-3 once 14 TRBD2 TGTGCCAGCAGCTTGGGAGGGGTCCCCTACGAGCAGTACTTC CASSLGGVPYEQYF
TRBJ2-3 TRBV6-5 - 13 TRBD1 TGTGCCAGCAGGCAGGGGGCGGGGGATACGCAGTATTTT CASRQGAGDTQYF
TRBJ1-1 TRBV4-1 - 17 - TGCGCCAGCAGCCAAGCGGCGGGGCCCTCACCGAACACTGAAGCTTTCTTT CASSQAAGPSPNTEAFF
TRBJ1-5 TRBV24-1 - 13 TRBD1 TGTGCCACCAGAGACAGGGAGGATCAGCCCCAGCATTTT CATRDREDQPQHF
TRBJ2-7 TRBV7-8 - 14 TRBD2 TGTGCCAGCAGCTTATTAGCGGGAGCAGGCGAGCAGTACTTC CASSLLAGAGEQYF
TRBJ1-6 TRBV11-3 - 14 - TGTGCCAGCAGTTCCGGAGTCCGGGGTTCACCCCTCCACTTT CASSSGVRGSPLHF
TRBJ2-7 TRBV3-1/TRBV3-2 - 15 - TGTGCCAGCAGCCAAGCTCATGGGACACCCTACGAGCAGTACTTC CASSQAHGTPYEQYF
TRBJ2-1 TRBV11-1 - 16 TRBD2 TGTGCCAGCAGCCCTGACCCCGCGGGAGGAAACAATGAGCAGTTCTTC CASSPDPAGGNNEQFF